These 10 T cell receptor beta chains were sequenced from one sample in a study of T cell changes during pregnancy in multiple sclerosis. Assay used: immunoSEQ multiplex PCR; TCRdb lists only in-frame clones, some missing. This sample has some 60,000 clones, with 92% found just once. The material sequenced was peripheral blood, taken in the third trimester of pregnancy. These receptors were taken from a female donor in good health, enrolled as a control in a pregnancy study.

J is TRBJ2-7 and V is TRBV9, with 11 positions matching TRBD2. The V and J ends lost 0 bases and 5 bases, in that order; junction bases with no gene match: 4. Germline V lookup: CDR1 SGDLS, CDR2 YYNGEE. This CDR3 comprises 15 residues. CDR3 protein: CASSVGLAGSHEQYF. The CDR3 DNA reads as TGTGCCAGCAGCGTAGGACTAGCGGGATCCCACGAGCAGTACTTC.

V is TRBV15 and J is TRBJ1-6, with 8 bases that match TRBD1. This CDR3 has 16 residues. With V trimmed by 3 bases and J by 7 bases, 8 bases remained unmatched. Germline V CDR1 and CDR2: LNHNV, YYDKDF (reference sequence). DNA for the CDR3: TGTGCCACCAGCAGTGGACAGGGAAGAAGGAATTCACCCCTCCACTTT. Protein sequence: CATSSGQGRRNSPLHF.

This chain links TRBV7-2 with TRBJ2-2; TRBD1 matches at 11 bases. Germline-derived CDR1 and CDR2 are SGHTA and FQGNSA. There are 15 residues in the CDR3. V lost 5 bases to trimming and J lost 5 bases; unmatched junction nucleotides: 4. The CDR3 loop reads CASSGQGAGTGELFF. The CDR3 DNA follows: TGTGCCAGCAGCGGACAGGGGGCTGGGACCGGGGAGCTGTTTTTT.

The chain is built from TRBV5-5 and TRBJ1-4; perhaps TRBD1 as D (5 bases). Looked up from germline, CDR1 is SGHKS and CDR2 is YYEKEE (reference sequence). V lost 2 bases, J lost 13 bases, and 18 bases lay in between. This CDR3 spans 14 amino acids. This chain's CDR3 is CASSFSGGGLGLFF. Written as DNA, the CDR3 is TGTGCCAGCAGCTTTTCGGGGGGGGGTTTGGGACTGTTTTTT.

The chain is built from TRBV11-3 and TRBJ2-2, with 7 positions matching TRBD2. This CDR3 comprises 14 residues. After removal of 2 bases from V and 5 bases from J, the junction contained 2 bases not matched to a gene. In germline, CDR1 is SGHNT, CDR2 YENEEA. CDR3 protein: CASSLPGGTGELFF. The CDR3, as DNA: TGTGCCAGCAGCTTACCGGGAGGAACCGGGGAGCTGTTTTTT. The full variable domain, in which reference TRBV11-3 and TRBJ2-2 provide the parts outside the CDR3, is EAGVVQSPRYKIIEKKQPVAFWCNPISGHNTLYWYLQNLGQGPELLIRYENEEAVDDSQLPKDRFSAERLKGVDSTLKIQPAELGDSAVYLCASSLPGGTGELFFGEGSRLTVL.

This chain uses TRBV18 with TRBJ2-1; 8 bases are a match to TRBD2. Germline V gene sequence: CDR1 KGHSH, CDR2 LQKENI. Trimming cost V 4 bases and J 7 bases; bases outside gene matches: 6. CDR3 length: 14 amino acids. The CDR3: CASSLSGGRNEQFF. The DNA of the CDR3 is TGTGCCAGCTCACTCTCGGGGGGGCGAAATGAGCAGTTCTTC.

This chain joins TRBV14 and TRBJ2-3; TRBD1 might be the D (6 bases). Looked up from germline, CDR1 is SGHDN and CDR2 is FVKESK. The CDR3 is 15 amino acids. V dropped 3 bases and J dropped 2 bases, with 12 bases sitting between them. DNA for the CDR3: TGTGCCAGCAGCCAGGGACACTATAACACAGATACGCAGTATTTT. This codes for CASSQGHYNTDTQYF.

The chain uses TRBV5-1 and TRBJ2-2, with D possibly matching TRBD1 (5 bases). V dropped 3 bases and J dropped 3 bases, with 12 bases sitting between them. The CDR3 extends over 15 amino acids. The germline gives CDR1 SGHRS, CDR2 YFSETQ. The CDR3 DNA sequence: TGCGCCAGCAGCTCTGGGGCCAGAGACACCGGGGAGCTGTTTTTT. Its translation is CASSSGARDTGELFF.

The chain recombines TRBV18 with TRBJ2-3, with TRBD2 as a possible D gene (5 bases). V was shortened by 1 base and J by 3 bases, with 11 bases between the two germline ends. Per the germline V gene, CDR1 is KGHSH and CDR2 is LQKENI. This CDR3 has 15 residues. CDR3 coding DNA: TGTGCCAGCTCACCACTGATGTCGGGAACAGATACGCAGTATTTT. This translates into CASSPLMSGTDTQYF.

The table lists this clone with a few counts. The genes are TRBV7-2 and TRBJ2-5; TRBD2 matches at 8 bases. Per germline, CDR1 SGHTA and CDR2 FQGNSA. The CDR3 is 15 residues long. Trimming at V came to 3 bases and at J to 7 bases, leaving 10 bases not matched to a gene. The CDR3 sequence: CASSFQAGAFGTQYF. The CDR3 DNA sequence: TGTGCCAGCAGCTTCCAAGCGGGAGCGTTCGGGACCCAGTACTTC.